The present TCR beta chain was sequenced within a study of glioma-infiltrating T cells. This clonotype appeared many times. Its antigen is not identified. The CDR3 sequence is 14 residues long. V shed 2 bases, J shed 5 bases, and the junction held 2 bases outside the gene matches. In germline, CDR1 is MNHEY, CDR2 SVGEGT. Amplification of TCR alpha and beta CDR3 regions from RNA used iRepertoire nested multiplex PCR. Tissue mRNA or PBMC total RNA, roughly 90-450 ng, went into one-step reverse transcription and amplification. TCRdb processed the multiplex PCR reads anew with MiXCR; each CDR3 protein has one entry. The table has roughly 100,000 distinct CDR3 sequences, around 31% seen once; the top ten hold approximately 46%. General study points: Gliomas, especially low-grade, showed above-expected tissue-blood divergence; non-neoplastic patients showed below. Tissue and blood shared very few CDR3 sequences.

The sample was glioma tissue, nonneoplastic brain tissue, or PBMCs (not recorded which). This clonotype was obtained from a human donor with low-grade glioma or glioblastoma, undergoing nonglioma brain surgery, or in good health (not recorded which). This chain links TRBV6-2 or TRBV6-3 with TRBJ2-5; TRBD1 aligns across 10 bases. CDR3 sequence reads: CASSYGTGVETQYF. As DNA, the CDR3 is TGTGCCAGCAGTTACGGGACAGGGGTGGAGACCCAGTACTTC.